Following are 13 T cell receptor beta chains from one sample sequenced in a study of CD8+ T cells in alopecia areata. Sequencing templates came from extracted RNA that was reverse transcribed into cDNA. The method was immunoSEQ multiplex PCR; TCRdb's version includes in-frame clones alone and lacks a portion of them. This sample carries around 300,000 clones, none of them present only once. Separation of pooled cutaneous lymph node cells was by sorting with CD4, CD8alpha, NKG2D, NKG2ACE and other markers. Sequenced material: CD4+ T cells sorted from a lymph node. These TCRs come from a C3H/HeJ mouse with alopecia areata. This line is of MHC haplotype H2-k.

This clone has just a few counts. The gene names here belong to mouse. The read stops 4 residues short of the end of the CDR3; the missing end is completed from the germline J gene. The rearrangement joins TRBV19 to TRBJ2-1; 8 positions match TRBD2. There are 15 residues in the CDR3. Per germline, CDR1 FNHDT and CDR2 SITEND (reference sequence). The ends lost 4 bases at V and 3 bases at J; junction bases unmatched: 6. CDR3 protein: CASSRDWGFYAEQFF. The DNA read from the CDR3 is TGTGCCAGCAGTCGCGACTGGGGCTTCTATGCT. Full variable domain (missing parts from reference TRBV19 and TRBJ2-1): GGIITQTPKFLIGQEGQKLTLKCQQNFNHDTMYWYRQDSGKGLRLIYYSITENDLQKGDLSEGYDASREKKSSFSLTVTSAQKNEMAVFLCASSRDWGFYAEQFFGPGTRLTVL.

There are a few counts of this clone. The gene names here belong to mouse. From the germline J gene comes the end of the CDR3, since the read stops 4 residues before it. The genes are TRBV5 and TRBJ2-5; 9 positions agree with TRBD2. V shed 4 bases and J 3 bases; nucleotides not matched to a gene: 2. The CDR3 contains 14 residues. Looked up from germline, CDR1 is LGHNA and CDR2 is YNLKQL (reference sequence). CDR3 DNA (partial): TGTGCCAGCAGCCCCTGGGGGGGGCAAGAC. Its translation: CASSPWGGQD. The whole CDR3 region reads CASSPWGGQDTQYF.

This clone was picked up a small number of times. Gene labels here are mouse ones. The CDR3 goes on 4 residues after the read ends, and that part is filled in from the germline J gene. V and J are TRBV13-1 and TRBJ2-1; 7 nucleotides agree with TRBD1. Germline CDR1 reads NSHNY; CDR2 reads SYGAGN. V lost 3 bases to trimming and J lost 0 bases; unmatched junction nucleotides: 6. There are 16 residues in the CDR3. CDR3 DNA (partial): TGTGCCAGCAGTGGGGGACAGAAATATAACTATGCT. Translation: CASSGGQKYNYA. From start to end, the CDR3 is CASSGGQKYNYAEQFF.

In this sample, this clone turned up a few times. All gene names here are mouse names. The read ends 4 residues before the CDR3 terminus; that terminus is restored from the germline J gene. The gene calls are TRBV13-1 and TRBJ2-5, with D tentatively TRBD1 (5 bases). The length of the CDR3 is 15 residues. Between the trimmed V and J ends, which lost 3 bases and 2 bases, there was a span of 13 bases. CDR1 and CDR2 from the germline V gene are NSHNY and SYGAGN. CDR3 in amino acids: CASSGRQNFQDTQYF. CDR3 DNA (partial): TGTGCCAGCAGTGGCCGACAGAACTTCCAAGAC.

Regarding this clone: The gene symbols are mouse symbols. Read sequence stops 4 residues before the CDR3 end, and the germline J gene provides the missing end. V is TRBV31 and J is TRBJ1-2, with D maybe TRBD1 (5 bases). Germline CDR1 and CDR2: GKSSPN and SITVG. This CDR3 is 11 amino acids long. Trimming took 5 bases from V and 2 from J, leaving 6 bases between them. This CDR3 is CAWDSNSDYTF. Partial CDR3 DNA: TGTGCCTGGGACAGCAACTCC. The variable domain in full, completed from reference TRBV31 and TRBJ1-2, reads AQTIHQWPVAEIKAVGSPLSLGCTIKGKSSPNLYWYWQATGGTLQQLFYSITVGQVESVVQLNLSASRPKDDQFILSTEKLLLSHSGFYLCAWDSNSDYTFGSGTRLLVI.

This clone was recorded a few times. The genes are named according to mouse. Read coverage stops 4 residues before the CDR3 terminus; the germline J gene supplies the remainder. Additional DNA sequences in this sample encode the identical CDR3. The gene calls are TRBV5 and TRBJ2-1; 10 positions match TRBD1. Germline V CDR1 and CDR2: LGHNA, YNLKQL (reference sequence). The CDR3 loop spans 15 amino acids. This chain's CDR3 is CASSQAGTGDAEQFF. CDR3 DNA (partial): TGTGCCAGCAGCCAGGCCGGGACAGGGGACGCT.

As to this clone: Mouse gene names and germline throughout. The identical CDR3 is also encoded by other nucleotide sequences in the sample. The covered CDR3 bases are TGTGCCAGCAGCACTAACCAAGAC. This gives the protein CASSTNQD. The CDR3 in full is CASSTNQDTQYF. The chain uses TRBV13-3 and TRBJ2-5; no clear D gene. The sequenced fragment ends 4 residues before the CDR3 boundary, so the rest is inferred from the germline J gene. This CDR3 is built from 12 residues. V was trimmed by 5 bases and J by 0 bases, leaving 4 bases between them. Germline CDR1 reads NNHDY; CDR2 reads SYVADS.

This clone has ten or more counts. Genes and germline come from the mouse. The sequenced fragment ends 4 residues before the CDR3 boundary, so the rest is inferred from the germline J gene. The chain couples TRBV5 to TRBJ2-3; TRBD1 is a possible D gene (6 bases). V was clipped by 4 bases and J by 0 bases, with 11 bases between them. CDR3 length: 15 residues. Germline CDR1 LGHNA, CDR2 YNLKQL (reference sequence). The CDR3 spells CASSPGTTSAETLYF. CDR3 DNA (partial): TGTGCCAGCAGCCCCGGGACAACTAGTGCAGAA.

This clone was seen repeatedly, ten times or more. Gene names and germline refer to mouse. The CDR3 loop is CASSRARDRGNTGQLYF. CDR3 DNA, as far as it was read: TGTGCTAGCAGTAGAGCCCGGGACAGGGGAAACACCGGG. The gene calls are TRBV17 and TRBJ2-2; TRBD1 agrees at 10 bases. The read finishes 4 residues shy of the CDR3 end, and the germline J gene is used to complete it. The CDR3 runs 17 residues. Germline loops: CDR1 MNHDT, CDR2 YYDKIL. V lost 1 base to trimming and J lost 1 base; unmatched junction nucleotides: 3.

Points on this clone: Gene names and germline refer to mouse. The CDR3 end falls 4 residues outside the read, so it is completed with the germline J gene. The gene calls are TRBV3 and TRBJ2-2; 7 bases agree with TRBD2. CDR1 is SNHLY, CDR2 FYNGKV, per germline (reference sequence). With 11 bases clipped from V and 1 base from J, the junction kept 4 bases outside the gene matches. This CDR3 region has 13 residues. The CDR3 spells CARMGGNTGQLYF. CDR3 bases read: TGTGCCCGGATGGGGGGAAACACCGGG. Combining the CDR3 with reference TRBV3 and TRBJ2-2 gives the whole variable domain GPKVLQIPSHQIIDMGQMVTLNCDPVSNHLYFYWYKQILGQQMEFLVNFYNGKVMEKSKLFKDQFSVERPDGSYFTLKIQPTALEDSAVYFCARMGGNTGQLYFGEGSKLTVL.

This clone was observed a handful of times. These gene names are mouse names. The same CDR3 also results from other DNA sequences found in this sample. Incomplete CDR3 DNA: TGTGCCAGCAGTGATGAGGGGGGTGCAGAA. This sequence encodes CASSDEGGAE. Given in full, the CDR3 is CASSDEGGAETLYF. V gene TRBV13-1 combines with J gene TRBJ2-3; D is possibly TRBD1 (6 bases). The DNA ends 4 residues before the CDR3 does, and the rest of the CDR3 is filled in from the germline J gene. Trimming left V 0 bases short and J 1 base short, with 6 bases between. This CDR3 region has 14 residues. Germline V gene lookup returns CDR1 NSHNY and CDR2 SYGAGN.

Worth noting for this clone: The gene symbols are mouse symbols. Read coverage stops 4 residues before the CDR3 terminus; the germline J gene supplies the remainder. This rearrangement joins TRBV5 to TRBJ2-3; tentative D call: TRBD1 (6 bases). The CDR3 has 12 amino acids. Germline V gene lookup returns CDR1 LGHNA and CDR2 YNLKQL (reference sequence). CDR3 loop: CASSSQGETLYF. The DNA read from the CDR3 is TGTGCCAGCAGCTCACAGGGAGAA.

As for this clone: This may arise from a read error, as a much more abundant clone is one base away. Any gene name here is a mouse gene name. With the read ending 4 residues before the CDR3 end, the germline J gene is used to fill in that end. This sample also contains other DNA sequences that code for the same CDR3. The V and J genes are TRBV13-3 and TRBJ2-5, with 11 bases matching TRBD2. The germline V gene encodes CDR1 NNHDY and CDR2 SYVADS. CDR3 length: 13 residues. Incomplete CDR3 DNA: TGTGCCAGCAGGGACTGGGGGGAAGAC. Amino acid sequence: CASRDWGED. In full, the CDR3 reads CASRDWGEDTQYF.